The 23 T cell receptor beta chains reported below all come from one sample, sequenced in a study of blood T cell repertoires in COVID-19. Clones were read by immunoSEQ multiplex PCR, and TCRdb kept only the in-frame ones, dropping some. The sample consists of 50,000 to 70,000 clones, less than 80% of them appearing once. The sample consisted of peripheral blood. These receptors were taken from a man aged 55 to 70 with acute or convalescent COVID-19.

CDR3 residues: CASSIGPSSWTDEAFF. The CDR3 bases are TGTGCCAGTAGTATAGGACCCTCGAGCTGGACAGATGAAGCTTTCTTT. V is TRBV19 and J is TRBJ1-1, with D perhaps matching TRBD1 (6 bases). CDR1 LNHDA and CDR2 SQIVND come from the germline V gene (reference sequence). The CDR3 runs 16 residues. V gave up 1 base and J gave up 7 bases, with 19 bases separating them.

V usage is TRBV24-1 and J usage is TRBJ1-5, with unresolved D. The V end was cut by 2 bases, the J end by 0 bases, with 16 bases between. Germline lookup yields CDR1 KGHDR and CDR2 SFDVKD. This CDR3 is 18 amino acids long. The CDR3 nucleotides read TGTGCCACCAGTGATTCCGGGTCCACCGCCTTTAGCAATCAGCCCCAGCATTTT. Encoded protein: CATSDSGSTAFSNQPQHF.

In this sample, this clone turned up a few times. The V and J genes are TRBV28 and TRBJ2-1; 12 bases map to TRBD2. V lost 4 bases and J lost 5; bases outside the gene matches: 6. Per germline, CDR1 MDHEN and CDR2 SYDVKM. The CDR3 runs 16 residues. The CDR3 reads CASSSPGLAGHNEQFF. The CDR3 nucleotides read TGTGCCAGCAGTTCCCCCGGACTAGCGGGGCACAATGAGCAGTTCTTC.

This clone was counted only a few times. This rearrangement joins TRBV3-1 (or the pseudogene TRBV3-2) to TRBJ2-1; D gene unclear. There are 12 residues in the CDR3. V gave up 4 bases and J gave up 6 bases, with 7 bases separating them. Germline assignment: CDR1 LGHDT and CDR2 YNNKEL (reference sequence). In nucleotides, the CDR3 is TGTGCCAGCAGCCCCGTTCCCAATGAGCAGTTCTTC. It is translated as CASSPVPNEQFF.

The chain carries TRBV7-9 and TRBJ2-3, with no clear D. V gave up 0 bases and J gave up 6 bases, with 4 bases separating them. Germline V gene sequence: CDR1 SEHNR, CDR2 FQNEAQ (reference sequence). The CDR3 contains 12 residues. CDR3 sequence: CASSLARDTQYF. CDR3 DNA sequence: TGTGCCAGCAGCTTAGCACGGGATACGCAGTATTTT.

The chain recombines TRBV3-1 (or the pseudogene TRBV3-2) with TRBJ1-3; D is possibly TRBD1 (6 bases). The CDR3 sequence is 15 residues long. Looked up from germline, CDR1 is LGHDT and CDR2 is YNNKEL (reference sequence). V lost 1 base to trimming and J lost 2 bases, with 9 bases between them. The CDR3 bases are TGTGCCAGCAGCCAAGGAGGGGGAGCTGGAAACACCATATATTTT. Translated: CASSQGGGAGNTIYF.

The V gene is TRBV2, the J gene TRBJ1-5; tentatively, D is TRBD1 (5 bases). Trimming left V 6 bases short and J 0 bases short, with 15 bases between. This CDR3 has 16 amino acids. CDR1 and CDR2 (germline): SNHLY, FYNNEI. CDR3 residues: CASRPIARVSNQPQHF. DNA for the CDR3: TGTGCCAGCAGGCCTATTGCCAGGGTTAGCAATCAGCCCCAGCATTTT. The entire variable domain, with the rest obtained from reference TRBV2 and TRBJ1-5, is as follows: EPEVTQTPSHQVTQMGQEVILRCVPISNHLYFYWYRQILGQKVEFLVSFYNNEISEKSEIFDDQFSVERPDGSNFTLKIRSTKLEDSAMYFCASRPIARVSNQPQHFGDGTRLSIL.

The J gene is TRBJ2-1, the V gene TRBV5-1, with D hard to call. V was shortened by 4 bases and J by 0 bases, with 8 bases between the two germline ends. This CDR3 spans 14 amino acids. In germline, CDR1 is SGHRS, CDR2 YFSETQ. The CDR3 region is CASSASSSYNEQFF. Here the CDR3 DNA reads TGCGCCAGCAGCGCCTCGAGCTCCTACAATGAGCAGTTCTTC.

This clone was counted once. The rearrangement uses TRBV11-3 and TRBJ2-1; unclear D gene. The CDR3 runs to 12 residues. The V end lost 4 bases, the J end lost 9 bases, and 10 bases lay between the germline ends. In germline, CDR1 is SGHNT, CDR2 YENEEA. CDR3 sequence reads: CASSSPTGEQFF. CDR3 DNA sequence: TGTGCCAGCAGCTCTCCCACTGGTGAGCAGTTCTTC. The full variable domain, completed using reference TRBV11-3 and TRBJ2-1, is EAGVVQSPRYKIIEKKQPVAFWCNPISGHNTLYWYLQNLGQGPELLIRYENEEAVDDSQLPKDRFSAERLKGVDSTLKIQPAELGDSAVYLCASSSPTGEQFFGPGTRLTVL.

The chain employs TRBV18 and TRBJ2-3; D possibly corresponds to TRBD1 (5 bases). Between the trimmed V and J ends, which lost 2 bases and 3 bases, there was a span of 12 bases. This CDR3 contains 15 residues. CDR1 is KGHSH and CDR2 is LQKENI in the germline V gene. CDR3 residues: CASSPSLGRTDTQYF. The CDR3 coding sequence is TGTGCCAGCTCACCAAGTTTGGGGCGGACAGATACGCAGTATTTT.

Comments on this clone: The junction does not match germline at one end; this may be a read error. This sequence joins TRBV24-1 and TRBJ2-3; possible D gene TRBD2, 6 bases. CDR1 and CDR2 (germline): KGHDR, SFDVKD. CDR3 length equals 16 residues. DNA of the CDR3: TGTGCCACCAGCGATTTAGCGGACCCTAGCACAGATACGCAGTATTTT. Protein: CATSDLADPSTDTQYF.

The chain has TRBV3-1 (or the pseudogene TRBV3-2) and TRBJ2-3; 7 nucleotides line up with TRBD2. This CDR3 spans 12 amino acids. Looked up from germline, CDR1 is LGHDT and CDR2 is YNNKEL (reference sequence). V dropped 8 bases and J dropped 5; count of bases not matched to a gene: 4. CDR3 nucleotide sequence: TGTGCCAGCGCGGGAGCGGAAGATACGCAGTATTTT. It codes for CASAGAEDTQYF.

This sequence joins TRBV3-1 (or the pseudogene TRBV3-2) and TRBJ1-2; TRBD1 matches at 9 bases. The V segment lost 2 bases and the J segment 8 bases; nucleotides outside the gene matches: 9. The CDR3 is 15 amino acids. Per germline, CDR1 LGHDT and CDR2 YNNKEL (reference sequence). CDR3 bases: TGTGCCAGCAGCCAATTCAGGACAGGGGACAAAGGCTACACCTTC. Translating it yields CASSQFRTGDKGYTF.

This rearrangement joins TRBV28 to TRBJ2-2, with unresolved D. The CDR3 runs to 13 residues. Trimming shortened V by 5 bases and J by 3 bases, and 7 bases separated the two germline ends. Germline values: CDR1 MDHEN, CDR2 SYDVKM. DNA for the CDR3: TGTGCCAGCAGTCCCCATTACACCGGGGAGCTGTTTTTT. Translating gives CASSPHYTGELFF.

This chain connects TRBV6-5 to TRBJ1-2; 10 nucleotides align to TRBD1. The CDR3 is 12 amino acids. The germline V gene encodes CDR1 MNHEY and CDR2 SVGAGI. Unmatched junction bases numbered 3, after V lost 6 bases and J lost 8 bases. This CDR3 is CASRGQGNGYTF. The CDR3 region has the DNA TGTGCCAGCAGGGGACAGGGGAACGGCTACACCTTC.

The gene calls are TRBV5-5 and TRBJ2-2; 10 nucleotides match TRBD2. Germline trimming cut 1 base from V and 11 bases from J; bases unmatched to any gene: 5. CDR3 size: 14 residues. Germline values: CDR1 SGHKS, CDR2 YYEKEE (reference sequence). The CDR3 region has the DNA TGTGCCAGCAGCTTGCAACTAGCGGGAACCGAGCTGTTTTTT. Protein sequence: CASSLQLAGTELFF.

The chain employs TRBV5-8 and TRBJ1-4; 11 nucleotides align to TRBD1. This CDR3 contains 15 residues. With V trimmed by 7 bases and J by 8 bases, 10 bases remained unmatched. The V gene's germline CDR1 is SGHTS and CDR2 YDEGEE. Written as DNA, the CDR3 is TGTGCCAGCCGATCAGGACAGGGGGCACAGGAAAAACTGTTTTTT. This translates into CASRSGQGAQEKLFF.

The chain is built from TRBV20-1 and TRBJ1-5; D remains ambiguous. V was pared by 3 bases and J by 3 bases, with 9 bases between. Germline loops: CDR1 DFQATT, CDR2 SNEGSKA (reference sequence). The CDR3 runs to 13 residues. The CDR3 DNA is TGCAGTGCTAGTACGGGTTCCAATCAGCCCCAGCATTTT. Its protein is CSASTGSNQPQHF.

The V call is TRBV28, the J call TRBJ2-6, with TRBD1 identical over 7 bases. The CDR3 runs 17 residues. V was pared by 5 bases and J by 0 bases, with 7 bases of the junction left unmatched. The germline CDR1 and CDR2 sequences are MDHEN and SYDVKM. The chain's CDR3 is CASSLSDRPSGANVLTF. CDR3 coding DNA: TGTGCCAGCAGTCTGTCGGACAGGCCCTCTGGGGCCAACGTCCTGACTTTC. Combining the CDR3 with reference TRBV28 and TRBJ2-6 gives the whole variable domain DVKVTQSSRYLVKRTGEKVFLECVQDMDHENMFWYRQDPGLGLRLIYFSYDVKMKEKGDIPEGYSVSREKKERFSLILESASTNQTSMYLCASSLSDRPSGANVLTFGAGSRLTVL.

This clone appeared a single time. The chain joins TRBV19 to TRBJ2-1, with D maybe TRBD1 (7 bases). Per the germline V gene, CDR1 is LNHDA and CDR2 is SQIVND (reference sequence). The CDR3 is 17 residues long. The V end was cut by 1 base, the J end by 7 bases, with 20 bases between. CDR3 protein: CASSIGGWGAGGNEQFF. The CDR3 coding sequence is TGTGCCAGTAGTATAGGAGGTTGGGGGGCAGGGGGAAATGAGCAGTTCTTC.

This chain links TRBV12-3 or TRBV12-4 with TRBJ2-1, with D possibly being TRBD1 (5 bases). Between the trimmed V and J ends, which lost 5 bases and 12 bases, there was a span of 17 bases. The CDR3 sequence is 13 residues long. CDR3 DNA sequence: TGTGCCAGCAGTCCCCGGACGGACACGGGGCAGTTCTTC. It is translated as CASSPRTDTGQFF.

The CDR3 is CASSLKASGRSNEQFF. Here the CDR3 DNA reads TGTGCCAGCAGCCTCAAGGCTAGCGGGAGGAGCAATGAGCAGTTCTTC. The rearrangement links TRBV5-4 to TRBJ2-1; TRBD2 matches 11 bases. Germline V CDR1 and CDR2: SGHNT, YYREEE (reference sequence). The V segment lost 4 bases and the J segment 6 bases; nucleotides outside the gene matches: 9. This CDR3 is 16 amino acids long.

This clone was seen more than once but under ten times. The rearrangement links TRBV9 to TRBJ1-2; 7 positions match TRBD1. The junction had 6 bases not matched to a gene; V was cut back by 3 bases and J by 4 bases. The CDR3 extends over 14 amino acids. Germline lookup yields CDR1 SGDLS and CDR2 YYNGEE. CDR3 in DNA: TGTGCCAGCAGCGCTTTCGAGGGGGCCTATGGCTACACCTTC. Translation: CASSAFEGAYGYTF.